These T cell receptor beta chains were read from a single sample in a study of response to subunit inactivated influenza vaccine. TCRdb ran MiXCR on the RT-PCR reads and lists one entry per CDR3 protein. The sample yields more than 600,000 distinct CDR3 sequences, around a sixth seen once. The sequencing here drew on PBMCs from blood, taken roughly 5 days after vaccination. Receptors originate from a man aged 50 or older who received an inactivated influenza vaccine. The CDR3 runs from the conserved cysteine through the conserved F or W. The D gene is left open where the match is weak. Some rows have no size entry. The others give once, few or many, or a class for an expanded clone.

J gene: TRBJ2-7
D gene: NA
clone size: few
V gene: TRBV20-1
CDR3 DNA: TGCAGTGCCCGTAAGCGGTCCCATAACTACGAGCAGTACTTC
CDR3 protein: CSARKRSHNYEQYF

J gene: TRBJ2-5
D gene: TRBD2
clone size: few
V gene: TRBV28
CDR3 DNA: TGTGCCAGCAGTCTAGGGACTAGCGGGAGGTCCCGGGAGACCCAGTACTTC
CDR3 protein: CASSLGTSGRSRETQYF

J gene: TRBJ1-5
D gene: TRBD1
clone size: NA
V gene: TRBV10-2
CDR3 DNA: TGCGCCAGCATGGGACAGGGGGCCGTTCAGCCCCAGCATTTT
CDR3 protein: CASMGQGAVQPQHF

J gene: TRBJ1-1
D gene: NA
clone size: NA
V gene: TRBV11-3
CDR3 DNA: TGTGCCAGCAGCCCAAAACATAGGAACACTGAAGCTTTCTTT
CDR3 protein: CASSPKHRNTEAFF

J gene: TRBJ2-1
D gene: TRBD2
clone size: many
V gene: TRBV5-1
CDR3 DNA: TGCGCCAGCAGCTCCGGGACTAGCGGGACTGGTGAGCAGTTCTTC
CDR3 protein: CASSSGTSGTGEQFF

J gene: TRBJ1-2
D gene: TRBD1
clone size: NA
V gene: TRBV19
CDR3 DNA: TGTGCCAGTAGTATCCCCTCAGGGGGTGGCTACACCTTC
CDR3 protein: CASSIPSGGGYTF

J gene: TRBJ1-4
D gene: NA
clone size: NA
V gene: TRBV7-2
CDR3 DNA: TGTGCCAGCAGCTACGGGGGAGGTAAAGAAAAACTGTTTTTT
CDR3 protein: CASSYGGGKEKLFF

J gene: TRBJ1-1
D gene: NA
clone size: NA
V gene: TRBV12-3/TRBV12-4
CDR3 DNA: TGTGCCAGCAGTTTAGGGGGATGGGGGCGACGAGACACTGAAGCTTTCTTT
CDR3 protein: CASSLGGWGRRDTEAFF

J gene: TRBJ2-5
D gene: NA
clone size: NA
V gene: TRBV2
CDR3 DNA: TGTGCCAGCAGCTCTAGCGAGCTTCTTTCAGAGACCCAGTACTTC
CDR3 protein: CASSSSELLSETQYF

J gene: TRBJ1-2
D gene: NA
clone size: NA
V gene: TRBV20-1
CDR3 DNA: TGCAGTGCTATAGAAAGCCGGGGAGGCTACACCTTC
CDR3 protein: CSAIESRGGYTF

J gene: TRBJ1-2
D gene: NA
clone size: once
V gene: TRBV7-6
CDR3 DNA: TGTGCCAGCAGCTTAACGGCGACTAACTATGGCTACACCTTC
CDR3 protein: CASSLTATNYGYTF

J gene: TRBJ1-5
D gene: TRBD1
clone size: many
V gene: TRBV4-1
CDR3 DNA: TGCGCCAGCAGCCACCAACAGGGGATTCAGCCCCAGCATTTT
CDR3 protein: CASSHQQGIQPQHF

J gene: TRBJ2-7
D gene: NA
clone size: many
V gene: TRBV7-2
CDR3 DNA: TGTGCCAGCAGCCTAAAAGACCATACTGGCGGGCCCTACGAGCAGTACTTC
CDR3 protein: CASSLKDHTGGPYEQYF

J gene: TRBJ1-1
D gene: TRBD1
clone size: NA
V gene: TRBV20-1
CDR3 DNA: TGCAGTGCTAGTCCCGAGACAGGGGGCTACACTGAAGCTTTCTTT
CDR3 protein: CSASPETGGYTEAFF

J gene: TRBJ2-1
D gene: NA
clone size: few
V gene: TRBV5-6
CDR3 DNA: TGTGCCAGCAGCTTGGAGGGAGGTAGGGAGTTCTTC
CDR3 protein: CASSLEGGREFF

J gene: TRBJ2-2
D gene: NA
clone size: few
V gene: TRBV7-9
CDR3 DNA: TGTGCCAGCAGCACAACAGTCGACCGGATCGGGGAGCTGTTTTTT
CDR3 protein: CASSTTVDRIGELFF

J gene: TRBJ2-7
D gene: TRBD1
clone size: many
V gene: TRBV28
CDR3 DNA: TGTGCCAGCACTTCCGGGACAGGGGTAGGCTACGAGCAGTACTTC
CDR3 protein: CASTSGTGVGYEQYF

J gene: TRBJ2-7
D gene: NA
clone size: few
V gene: TRBV12-3/TRBV12-4
CDR3 DNA: TGTGCCAGCAGTTTAGGAGGCTTCTCGGGACGGTTTTACGAGCAGTACTTC
CDR3 protein: CASSLGGFSGRFYEQYF

J gene: TRBJ1-2
D gene: TRBD1
clone size: NA
V gene: TRBV20-1
CDR3 DNA: TGCAGTGCTAGAGCCTCACTCGGACAGGGGGCAGGCTATGGCTACACCTTC
CDR3 protein: CSARASLGQGAGYGYTF

J gene: TRBJ1-4
D gene: NA
clone size: NA
V gene: TRBV20-1
CDR3 DNA: TGCAGTGCTAGACCTGCCCTCGGACAGACCCAAATGAATGAAAAACTGTTTTTT
CDR3 protein: CSARPALGQTQMNEKLFF

J gene: TRBJ2-7
D gene: TRBD2
clone size: many
V gene: TRBV5-1
CDR3 DNA: TGCGCCAGCAGCACCGCCCTAGCGGGAGTTTACGAGCAGTACTTC
CDR3 protein: CASSTALAGVYEQYF

J gene: TRBJ2-4
D gene: TRBD1
clone size: NA
V gene: TRBV5-1
CDR3 DNA: TGCGCCAGCAGCTTGGAGGGACAGGGAGCCCGGAACAGTCAGTACTTC
CDR3 protein: CASSLEGQGARNSQYF

J gene: TRBJ1-4
D gene: NA
clone size: NA
V gene: TRBV7-9
CDR3 DNA: TGTGCCAGCAGCGCCCCGGGACATCGAATTCTGTTTTTT
CDR3 protein: CASSAPGHRILFF

J gene: TRBJ1-4
D gene: NA
clone size: few
V gene: TRBV6-5
CDR3 DNA: TGTGCCAGCAGTTACTCAGGCTTACCAACTAATGAAAAACTGTTTTTT
CDR3 protein: CASSYSGLPTNEKLFF

J gene: TRBJ2-3
D gene: TRBD2
clone size: NA
V gene: TRBV5-1
CDR3 DNA: TGCGCCAGCAGCCCCTCGCTAGCGGGAGGTACCGTCACAGATACGCAGTATTTT
CDR3 protein: CASSPSLAGGTVTDTQYF